This TCR beta chain came from a study of T cell repertoires in cytomegalovirus infection (dated by TCRdb to between 2018 and 2021). With respect to the entire study: Donor HLA type was relevant to the analysis, because carriage of CMV infection together with the matching HLA type was indicated by public TCR beta signatures.

The instrument was an Illumina HiSeq 1500. TCRdb reran the public reads through fastp at Q25 and MiXCR, keeping productive beta chains. Rows are unified per CDR3 protein, each entry keeping the most common DNA and genes. The sample table holds 600,000 to 800,000 distinct CDR3 sequences, of which less than 25% were seen once. Jointly, the top ten make up under 8.5% of the sample. Results and caveats for the whole study, not just this receptor: The ex vivo response was dominated by HLA-C-restricted CMV-specific TCR beta clonotypes, which also provided the single most frequent clonotype in two of eight donors. In both this cohort and an independent cohort of some 380 donors, the cumulative frequency of public TCR beta family members distinguished carriers of CMV infection plus the relevant HLA type.

A note on this clonotype: What this receptor recognizes is not known. A read error may be the cause here, since a much bigger clone is one base away.

The source is a human donor in good health (CMV status not recorded). Some clones in this sample may be carry-over from other donors' samples. Sequencing was done on a sample of CD8+ T cells from PBMCs.

CDR3 loop: CASSFLAGAWVHEQFF. The nucleotides are TGTGCCAGCAGCTTTTTAGCGGGGGCTTGGGTGCATGAGCAGTTCTTC. The chain joins TRBV7-3 to TRBJ2-1; 9 bases in the middle match TRBD2. Trimmed from V: 3 bases; trimmed from J: 8 bases; junction bases lacking a gene match: 11. The CDR3 starts with the cysteine, ends with the phenylalanine, and has 16 residues. The retained sequence is limited to the CDR3, 48 bases, with the frame set at the first base. Looking up the germline V gene yields CDR1 SGHTA and CDR2 FQGTGA.